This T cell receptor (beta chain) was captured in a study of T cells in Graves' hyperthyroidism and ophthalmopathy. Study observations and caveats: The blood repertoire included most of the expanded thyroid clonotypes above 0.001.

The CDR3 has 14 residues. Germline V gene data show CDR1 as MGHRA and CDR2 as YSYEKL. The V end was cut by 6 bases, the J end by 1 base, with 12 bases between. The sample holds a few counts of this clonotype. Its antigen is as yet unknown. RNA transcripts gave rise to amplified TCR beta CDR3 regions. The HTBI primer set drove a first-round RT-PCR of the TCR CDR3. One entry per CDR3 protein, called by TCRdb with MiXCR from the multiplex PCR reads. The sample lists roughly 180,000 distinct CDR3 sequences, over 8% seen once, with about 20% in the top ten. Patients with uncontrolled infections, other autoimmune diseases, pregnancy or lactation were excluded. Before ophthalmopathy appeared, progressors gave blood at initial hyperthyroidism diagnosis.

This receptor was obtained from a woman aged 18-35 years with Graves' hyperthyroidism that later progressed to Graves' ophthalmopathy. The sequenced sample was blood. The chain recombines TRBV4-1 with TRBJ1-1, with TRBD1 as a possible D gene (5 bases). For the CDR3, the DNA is TGCGCCAGCAGAAAAGGCAGGGAGAACACTGAAGCTTTCTTT. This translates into CASRKGRENTEAFF.